The T cell receptor beta chain under discussion was sequenced for a study of cytomegalovirus exposure and HLA in healthy donors. The study, taken as a whole, reports: Altogether, about 160 TCR beta chains were recorded as cytomegalovirus-associated. HLA alleles showed associations with around 15,000 TCR beta sequences in a later analysis, at a 0.05 false discovery rate. Evidence from a later analysis indicated that most CMV-associated TCR beta chains looked HLA-restricted. A missense DCLRE1C variant was associated with V- and J-gene trimming of TCR beta chains in a later analysis, and an independent cohort replicated the association.

In the case of this clone: Its target is not known.

With 60 Vbeta and 13 Jbeta primers, the PCR was carried out. The table came from immunoSEQ multiplex PCR; TCRdb's copy has only in-frame clones and leaves some out. The sample includes about 150,000 clones, 70% to 90% seen only once; the top ten take roughly 2.4%. Sequenced material: PBMCs. This clonotype was obtained from a woman aged 18-29 years in good health and CMV-seronegative.

The CDR3 region is CASSIGGSSYNSPLHF. CDR3 nucleotide sequence: TGTGCCAGTAGTATAGGCGGAAGCTCCTATAATTCACCCCTCCACTTT. The chain uses TRBV19 and TRBJ1-6; no definite D call. V dropped 1 base and J dropped 0 bases, with 7 bases sitting between them. The CDR3 runs to 16 residues. CDR1 and CDR2 from the germline V gene are LNHDA and SQIVND (reference sequence).